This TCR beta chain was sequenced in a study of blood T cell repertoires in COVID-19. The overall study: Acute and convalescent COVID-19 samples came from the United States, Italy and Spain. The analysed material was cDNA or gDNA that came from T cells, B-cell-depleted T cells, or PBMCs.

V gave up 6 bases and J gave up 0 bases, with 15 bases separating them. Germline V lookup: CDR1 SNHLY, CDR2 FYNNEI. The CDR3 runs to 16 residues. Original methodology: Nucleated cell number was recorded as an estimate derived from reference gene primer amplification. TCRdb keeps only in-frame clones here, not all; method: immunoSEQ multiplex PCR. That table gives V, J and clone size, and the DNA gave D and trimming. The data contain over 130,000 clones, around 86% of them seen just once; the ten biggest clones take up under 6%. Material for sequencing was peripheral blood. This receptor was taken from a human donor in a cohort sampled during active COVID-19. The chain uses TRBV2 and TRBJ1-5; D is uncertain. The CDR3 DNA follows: TGTGCCAGCAGGGATGCCTGGGAGTATAGCAATCAGCCCCAGCATTTT. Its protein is CASRDAWEYSNQPQHF.